Listed below are T cell receptor beta chains from one sample, sequenced in a study of T cells in Graves' hyperthyroidism and ophthalmopathy. Using its own MiXCR run on the multiplex PCR reads, TCRdb lists one record per CDR3 protein. The sample records approximately 600,000 distinct CDR3 sequences, around 21% being singletons. The sequenced sample consisted of blood. All receptors derive from a man aged 25 to 40 with Graves' ophthalmopathy. Each CDR3 is given with its conserved first and last residue. Fields, in order: V gene, D gene, J gene, clone size, CDR3 DNA, CDR3 protein. D genes are given only for firm matches. Where a row states a size, it is once, few, many or the class of an expanded clone; other rows omit it.

TRBV4-3	NA	TRBJ1-1	NA	TGCGCCAGCAGCCCTTATACAGGGACGGGAGCTTTCTTT	CASSPYTGTGAFF
TRBV27	NA	TRBJ2-1	many	TGTGCCAGCAGTTTCGGGCTAGCTGACGTCTATGAGCAGTTCTTC	CASSFGLADVYEQFF
TRBV5-5	NA	TRBJ2-7	NA	TGTGCCAGCAGCTTGCAGACAGGGGATAGCGGGATCACCTACGAGCAGTACTTC	CASSLQTGDSGITYEQYF
TRBV7-6	TRBD2	TRBJ2-1	many	TGTGCCAGCAGCCTGGGACTAGCGGGAGTGGCCTACAATGAGCAGTTCTTC	CASSLGLAGVAYNEQFF
TRBV12-3/TRBV12-4	NA	TRBJ2-1	few	TGTGCCAGCACCTGGACTGTCTACAATGAGCAGTTCTTC	CASTWTVYNEQFF
TRBV25-1	NA	TRBJ1-5	few	TGTGCCAGCAGCCGGGACCTGGGTCAGCCCCAGCATTTT	CASSRDLGQPQHF
TRBV7-3	TRBD1	TRBJ2-1	few	TGTGCCAGCAGCTTAAATGCAGGGGGAAACGAGCAGTTCTTC	CASSLNAGGNEQFF
TRBV27	NA	TRBJ1-2	NA	TGTGCCAGCAGTCCTCCGGGACTCTCCTATGGCTACACCTTC	CASSPPGLSYGYTF
TRBV4-3	NA	TRBJ2-1	few	TGCGCCAGCAGCCAAGATGCCTATCTCTACAATGAGCAGTTCTTC	CASSQDAYLYNEQFF
TRBV7-2	NA	TRBJ2-5	many	TGTGCCAGCAGCAGTGCCAGGGGGGGAGAGACCCAGTACTTC	CASSSARGGETQYF
TRBV27	TRBD1	TRBJ2-3	NA	TGTGCCAGCATCGGACAGGGGAGATCAGATACGCAGTATTTT	CASIGQGRSDTQYF
TRBV28	TRBD1	TRBJ2-3	many	TGTGCCAGCAGTCTCGGACAGGGTCTTGCAGATACGCAGTATTTT	CASSLGQGLADTQYF
TRBV4-1	TRBD2	TRBJ2-2	NA	TGCGCCAGCAGCCAAGAAGCGGGAAAGAACACCGGGGAGCTGTTTTTT	CASSQEAGKNTGELFF
TRBV18	NA	TRBJ1-1	many	TGTGCCAGCTCCTCCGGGACACCTCGGGGCACTGAAGCTTTCTTT	CASSSGTPRGTEAFF
TRBV20-1	NA	TRBJ2-7	NA	TGCAGTGCTAGAGATGATGATTACGAGCAGTACTTC	CSARDDDYEQYF
TRBV5-5	TRBD2	TRBJ2-3	few	TGTGCCAGCAGCCGACAAACGGGACTAGCGGGAAGCGCAGATACGCAGTATTTT	CASSRQTGLAGSADTQYF
TRBV7-9	NA	TRBJ1-3	few	TGTGCCAGCAGCCCCCGAGGTGGCAGCGAGAATGGAAACACCATATATTTT	CASSPRGGSENGNTIYF
TRBV6-5	TRBD1	TRBJ2-7	NA	TGTGCCAGCAGTTTAGGGACAGGACGCTCCTACGAGCAGTACTTC	CASSLGTGRSYEQYF
TRBV27	NA	TRBJ2-7	NA	TGTGCCAGCAGTCTCCGGGACTTCAGGGGAGAGCAGTACTTC	CASSLRDFRGEQYF
TRBV7-3	TRBD2	TRBJ2-3	few	TGTGCCAGCAGCCGGTGGGGTAGCGGGAGCACAGATACGCAGTATTTT	CASSRWGSGSTDTQYF
TRBV4-1	NA	TRBJ2-1	NA	TGCGCCAGCAGCCAGGGACTCTTCAATGAGCAGTTCTTC	CASSQGLFNEQFF
TRBV18	NA	TRBJ1-1	many	TGTGCCAGCTCACCAAATCGCATAATTATGAACACTGAAGCTTTCTTT	CASSPNRIIMNTEAFF
TRBV28	TRBD2	TRBJ2-1	many	TGTGCCAGCAGCCGGACTAGCGAATTGCACGGCTCCTACAATGAGCAGTTCTTC	CASSRTSELHGSYNEQFF
TRBV3-1	NA	TRBJ2-3	many	TGTGCCAGCAGCCAAGGGGGCGGAACGCAGTATTTT	CASSQGGGTQYF
TRBV28	TRBD2	TRBJ2-1	few	TGTGCCGGCAGTGGGGAGACTAGCGGGAGGCTCGTACCGGGGAATGAGCAGTTCTTC	CAGSGETSGRLVPGNEQFF
TRBV20-1	TRBD2	TRBJ2-1	many	TGCAGATTAGCGGGCCTTAGCTCCTACAATGAGCAGTTCTTC	CRLAGLSSYNEQFF
TRBV28	TRBD2	TRBJ2-7	many	TGTGCCAGCAGCTTAGCGGGGAGAACCTACGAGCAGTACTTC	CASSLAGRTYEQYF